The T cell receptor (beta chain) under discussion was sequenced for a study of cytomegalovirus exposure and HLA in healthy donors. Study summary: In a previous analysis, 120 million or so unique TCR beta sequences were found from some 180 million T cells. Points from the study as a whole: Analysis performed later found roughly 18,000 TCR beta sequences associated with HLA alleles at 0.05 false discovery rate.

The primer mix had 60 Vbeta and 13 Jbeta primers. In the original workflow: About 11 million of 65 million to 95 million unique TCR beta chains were shared, per a later count. The protocol was immunoSEQ multiplex PCR, while the TCRdb copy is restricted to in-frame clones and leaves out a portion. V, J and clone size were drawn from that table, and D and trimming were deduced from the DNA. The data show about 100,000 clones, over 60% seen once. This clone appeared once. Its target is unknown. Sequence at one end of the junction differs from germline and may be a read error. Sample: PBMCs. The sequence was collected from a female donor in good health and CMV-seropositive.

As DNA, the CDR3 is TGTGCCAGTAGTATAGATCTATCCGGGACAGCCTCTGGGGCCAACGGCCTGACTTTC. This sequence encodes CASSIDLSGTASGANGLTF. The chain employs TRBV19 and TRBJ2-6, with 7 bases aligning to TRBD1. This CDR3 comprises 19 residues. Per germline, CDR1 LNHDA and CDR2 SQIVND (reference sequence).